A selection of T cell receptor beta chains follows, all from one sample in a study of OX40 agonist ivuxolimab in advanced cancers. Measured with immunoSEQ multiplex PCR; TCRdb has only the in-frame clones, and not every one. The table shows approximately 70,000 clones, with 85% occurring only once. The source material was CD4+ or CD8+ T cells sorted from blood, sampled in a trial of the OX40 agonist ivuxolimab. The receptors stem from an adult with an advanced solid tumor such as melanoma, head and neck, liver or kidney cancer. The CDR3 runs from the conserved cysteine through the conserved F or W. The D gene is left open where the match is weak. A clone size is listed for some rows: how often the clone was seen (once, few, many), or a class if it is expanded.

NA	TRBV19	TRBJ1-1	NA	TGTGCCAGTAGAAATACGCCGACAGGCCTGAACACTGAAGCTTTCTTT	CASRNTPTGLNTEAFF
NA	TRBV11-2	TRBJ1-2	TRBD1	TGTGCCAGCAGGAACCCGGGACAGGGGCACTATGGCTACACCTTC	CASRNPGQGHYGYTF
NA	TRBV2	TRBJ1-2	TRBD1	TGTGCCAGCAGTCCCCCCCGGACAGGAGATTATGGCTACACCTTC	CASSPPRTGDYGYTF
NA	TRBV5-5	TRBJ2-2	TRBD2	TGTGCCAGCAGCTTGGTTCCTAGCGGGGGCTTGAACACCGGGGAGCTGTTTTTT	CASSLVPSGGLNTGELFF
NA	TRBV28	TRBJ1-1	NA	TGTGCCAGCAGTTTGCAGGCGGCCACTGAAGCTTTCTTT	CASSLQAATEAFF
NA	TRBV25-1	TRBJ2-1	NA	TGTGCCAGCAAACTTGAGCAGTTCTTC	CASKLEQFF
NA	TRBV7-3	TRBJ2-2	NA	TGTGCCAGCAGCTCACAGGGCGGCACCGGGGAGCTGTTTTTT	CASSSQGGTGELFF
few	TRBV29-1	TRBJ1-1	NA	TGCAGCGTTGCAGTAGGTTTGAACACTGAAGCTTTCTTT	CSVAVGLNTEAFF
NA	TRBV15	TRBJ2-7	NA	TGTGCCACCGGCCGGGACCACTCCTACGAGCAGTACTTC	CATGRDHSYEQYF
NA	TRBV28	TRBJ1-6	NA	TGTGCCAGCACCCTTCCGAGGACTAATTCACCCCTCCACTTT	CASTLPRTNSPLHF
NA	TRBV5-1	TRBJ2-1	TRBD1	TGCGCCAGCAGCTTGGCCCCGGGACAGGGTTACAATGAGCAGTTCTTC	CASSLAPGQGYNEQFF
NA	TRBV27	TRBJ2-3	NA	TGTGCCAGCAGTTTGATACACACGACCAACACAGATACGCAGTATTTT	CASSLIHTTNTDTQYF
NA	TRBV2	TRBJ1-5	NA	TGTGCCAGCAGTGAATTTGTTAGCAATCAGCCCCAGCATTTT	CASSEFVSNQPQHF